This T cell receptor (beta chain) was identified during a study of T cell changes during pregnancy in multiple sclerosis. The data were produced by immunoSEQ multiplex PCR, yet TCRdb's version contains in-frame clones alone and is incomplete. The table shows approximately 69,000 clones, with roughly 91% occurring only once. Trimming shortened V by 0 bases and J by 5 bases, and 11 bases separated the two germline ends. Germline V gene data show CDR1 as SGHRS and CDR2 as YFSETQ. The CDR3 covers 14 residues. The starting material was CD4+ T cells from peripheral blood mononuclear cells, obtained in the third trimester of pregnancy. The receptor comes from a female donor in good health, enrolled as a control in a pregnancy study. V is TRBV5-1 and J is TRBJ2-5; D possibly corresponds to TRBD2 (6 bases). The CDR3 DNA reads as TGCGCCAGCAGCTTGGAGGCGGGGTCGGAGACCCAGTACTTC. This codes for CASSLEAGSETQYF.